The 23 T cell receptor beta chains listed next were all sequenced from one sample in a study of blood T cell repertoires in COVID-19. Some clones are missing from TCRdb's copy, which holds only in-frame ones; the method was immunoSEQ multiplex PCR. The data show 250,000 to 350,000 clones, approximately 90% seen once. Sequences were obtained from peripheral blood. The receptors stem from a woman in her twenties or thirties who had recovered from COVID-19.

This clone has a count of ten or more. Here the CDR3 reads CATDRGQPQHF. The CDR3 DNA follows: TGCGCCACGGACAGAGGTCAGCCCCAGCATTTT. V usage is TRBV10-1 and J usage is TRBJ1-5; D perhaps matches TRBD1 (6 bases). Germline V CDR1 and CDR2: WNHNN, SYGVQD (reference sequence). CDR3 length equals 11 residues. V lost 10 bases and J lost 6, with 10 bases in between.

The chain recombines TRBV10-3 with TRBJ1-3; perhaps TRBD1 as D (5 bases). The V gene's germline CDR1 is ENHRY and CDR2 SYGVKD. Trimming took off 3 bases at V and 1 base at J, with 13 bases between the two ends. CDR3 size: 16 residues. The chain's CDR3 is CAISDSPGGSGNTIYF. CDR3 in DNA: TGTGCCATCAGTGACTCACCCGGGGGTTCTGGAAACACCATATATTTT.

The rearrangement uses TRBV2 and TRBJ2-5, with 9 nucleotides matching TRBD2. Trimming cost V 8 bases and J 4 bases; bases outside gene matches: 5. CDR1 SNHLY and CDR2 FYNNEI come from the germline V gene. The CDR3 covers 13 residues. The CDR3 coding sequence is TGTGCCAGCTGGCGGGGGGGCGGAGAGACCCAGTACTTC. Translation: CASWRGGGETQYF.

This chain uses TRBV10-3 with TRBJ2-2; 8 nucleotides agree with TRBD2. The germline CDR1 and CDR2 sequences are ENHRY and SYGVKD. The length of the CDR3 is 15 residues. Trimming at V came to 3 bases and at J to 5 bases, leaving 5 bases not matched to a gene. The CDR3 loop is CAISENGGRTGELFF. CDR3 DNA sequence: TGTGCCATCAGTGAAAACGGCGGGAGGACCGGGGAGCTGTTTTTT.

This chain uses TRBV5-4 with TRBJ1-2; 8 bases map to TRBD1. There are 14 residues in the CDR3. Trimming at V came to 1 base and at J to 3 bases, leaving 2 bases not matched to a gene. Germline CDR1 SGHNT, CDR2 YYREEE (reference sequence). The CDR3 loop is CASSLTGGYYGYTF. Written as DNA, the CDR3 is TGTGCCAGCAGCTTGACAGGGGGGTACTATGGCTACACCTTC. The full variable domain, in which reference TRBV5-4 and TRBJ1-2 provide the parts outside the CDR3, is ETGVTQSPTHLIKTRGQQVTLRCSSQSGHNTVSWYQQALGQGPQFIFQYYREEENGRGNFPPRFSGLQFPNYSSELNVNALELDDSALYLCASSLTGGYYGYTFGSGTRLTVV.

This clone was picked up one time. J is TRBJ1-1 and V is TRBV28; 8 positions match TRBD1. The germline V gene encodes CDR1 MDHEN and CDR2 SYDVKM. Trimming took 2 bases from V and 4 from J; bases not matched to a gene: 9. The CDR3 length is 16 residues. CDR3 residues: CASSLTGGSWGTEAFF. For the CDR3, the DNA is TGTGCCAGCAGTTTAACAGGGGGAAGTTGGGGCACTGAAGCTTTCTTT.

This clone was counted a single time. The V gene is TRBV7-2, the J gene TRBJ2-3; possible D gene TRBD1, 5 bases. This CDR3 is built from 17 residues. V was cut by 1 base and J by 5 bases, with 19 bases left in between. Per germline, CDR1 SGHTA and CDR2 FQGNSA. The CDR3 reads CASSLEVRLIQGDTQYF. DNA for the CDR3: TGTGCCAGCAGCTTAGAGGTACGGCTAATCCAGGGAGATACGCAGTATTTT.

The chain joins TRBV6-1 to TRBJ1-1; D is undetermined. Trimming removed 2 bases at V and 4 bases at J, with 17 bases between. Germline CDR1 is MNHNS and CDR2 is SASEGT. This CDR3 has 16 residues. The CDR3 sequence: CASSELARTLGTEAFF. The CDR3 nucleotides are TGTGCCAGCAGTGAATTAGCCAGAACCCTGGGCACTGAAGCTTTCTTT.

This clone was seen only once. The chain joins TRBV10-3 to TRBJ2-7; 8 bases agree with TRBD1. This CDR3 has 15 residues. Losses at the gene ends were 4 bases for V and 3 bases for J; bases not matched to a gene: 8. The germline gives CDR1 ENHRY, CDR2 SYGVKD. CDR3 in amino acids: CAISGPGQGGYEQYF. The CDR3, as DNA: TGTGCCATCAGTGGCCCCGGACAGGGCGGCTACGAGCAGTACTTC.

Here the CDR3 DNA reads TGTGCCAGCAGCTTCAGACTAGCGGGGGGGCGTTACAATGAGCAGTTCTTC. Amino acid sequence: CASSFRLAGGRYNEQFF. The chain is built from TRBV7-2 and TRBJ2-1; 14 bases match TRBD2. V gave up 3 bases and J gave up 4 bases; unmatched junction bases: 5. The CDR3 consists of 17 residues. In germline, CDR1 is SGHTA, CDR2 FQGNSA.

This chain joins TRBV30 and TRBJ1-3; 7 nucleotides agree with TRBD1. The CDR3 sequence is 17 residues long. Germline trimming cut 3 bases from V and 2 bases from J; bases unmatched to any gene: 13. Germline V gene sequence: CDR1 GTSNPN, CDR2 SVGIG (reference sequence). The CDR3 nucleotides are TGTGCCTGGAGCGCCCTCGACAGGGCAGGGACTGGAAACACCATATATTTT. Its translation is CAWSALDRAGTGNTIYF.

The table lists this clone with many counts. The chain is built from TRBV6-4 and TRBJ2-3; 8 bases fit TRBD2. Germline V gives CDR1 MRHNA, CDR2 SNTAGT. J lost 1 base, V lost 3 bases, and 0 bases had no gene match. The CDR3 loop spans 14 amino acids. Here the CDR3 DNA reads TGTGCCAGCAGTGAAGCGGGGGGCACAGATACGCAGTATTTT. Protein product: CASSEAGGTDTQYF.

The V call is TRBV7-9, the J call TRBJ2-3; TRBD2 aligns across 9 bases. The CDR3 extends over 17 amino acids. J lost 1 base, V lost 1 base, and 6 bases had no gene match. Germline-derived CDR1 and CDR2 are SEHNR and FQNEAQ (reference sequence). The CDR3 reads CASSLDLGGGGTDTQYF. The CDR3 DNA reads TGTGCCAGCAGCTTAGACCTTGGCGGGGGGGGCACAGATACGCAGTATTTT. The whole variable domain, remainder taken from reference TRBV7-9 and TRBJ2-3, is DTGVSQNPRHKITKRGQNVTFRCDPISEHNRLYWYRQTLGQGPEFLTYFQNEAQLEKSRLLSDRFSAERPKGSFSTLEIQRTEQGDSAMYLCASSLDLGGGGTDTQYFGPGTRLTVL.

The genes are TRBV12-3 or TRBV12-4 and TRBJ1-2; D possibly corresponds to TRBD1 (6 bases). Deletions cut 6 bases from V and 2 bases from J, with 10 bases between. The CDR3 spans 13 residues. The CDR3 is CASRATGNYGYTF. CDR3 nucleotide sequence: TGTGCCAGCAGGGCCACAGGGAACTATGGCTACACCTTC.

V gene TRBV6-5 combines with J gene TRBJ1-3; TRBD1 is a possible D gene (6 bases). Between the trimmed V and J ends, which lost 2 bases and 0 bases, there was a span of 8 bases. Germline loops: CDR1 MNHEY, CDR2 SVGAGI. This CDR3 has 15 residues. CDR3 DNA: TGTGCCAGCAGTTACAGGACAGACTCTGGAAACACCATATATTTT. Protein sequence: CASSYRTDSGNTIYF.

The J gene is TRBJ1-1, the V gene TRBV19; D might be TRBD1 (5 bases). Trimming pared 1 base from V and 5 bases from J, leaving 8 bases between. The V gene's germline CDR1 is LNHDA and CDR2 SQIVND (reference sequence). The CDR3 extends over 13 amino acids. The DNA for the CDR3 is TGTGCCAGTAGTATAGGACAGTGGACTGAAGCTTTCTTT. This codes for CASSIGQWTEAFF.

The chain has TRBV10-3 and TRBJ2-3, with 9 bases identical to TRBD1. The germline V gene encodes CDR1 ENHRY and CDR2 SYGVKD. The length of the CDR3 is 14 residues. V dropped 6 bases and J dropped 6; count of bases not matched to a gene: 7. The CDR3 protein is CAIRPGQGGDTQYF. In DNA form, the CDR3 reads TGTGCCATCAGGCCGGGACAGGGTGGGGATACGCAGTATTTT.

The chain joins TRBV29-1 to TRBJ1-1, with D possibly matching TRBD1 (6 bases). With 4 bases removed from V and 1 base from J, the gap between germline ends came to 19 bases. The CDR3 covers 16 residues. Germline V lookup: CDR1 SQVTM, CDR2 ANQGSEA. The DNA of the CDR3 is TGCAGCGTTGGGACAGTTGGTGGGTTACCGAACACTGAAGCTTTCTTT. This encodes CSVGTVGGLPNTEAFF.

J is TRBJ2-1 and V is TRBV29-1; the D is unclear. CDR3 length equals 13 residues. CDR1 and CDR2 from the germline V gene are SQVTM and ANQGSEA. With 7 bases removed from V and 2 bases from J, the gap between germline ends came to 12 bases. The CDR3 coding sequence is TGCAGCGGTCTCCCCGGAGCCTACAATGAGCAGTTCTTC. Encoded protein: CSGLPGAYNEQFF.

This clone has just one count. The chain links TRBV19 to TRBJ1-5, with 9 nucleotides matching TRBD1. The ends lost 5 bases at V and 2 bases at J; junction bases unmatched: 7. CDR3 length: 16 residues. Germline lookup yields CDR1 LNHDA and CDR2 SQIVND (reference sequence). CDR3 bases: TGTGCCAGTAGTGTCGGACAGGGGAAGGGCAATCAGCCCCAGCATTTT. Translating it yields CASSVGQGKGNQPQHF.

The CDR3, as DNA: TGTGCCTCCCAGCTAGGGGTCGGCAATCAGCCCCAGCATTTT. This sequence encodes CASQLGVGNQPQHF. The J gene is TRBJ1-5, the V gene TRBV6-6, with a possible D match to TRBD1 (5 bases). CDR1 MNHNY and CDR2 SVGAGI come from the germline V gene (reference sequence). CDR3 length equals 14 residues. With 11 bases removed from V and 2 bases from J, the gap between germline ends came to 16 bases.

The CDR3: CASSLGGGSDTQYF. The CDR3 bases are TGTGCCAGCAGCTTAGGCGGGGGATCAGATACGCAGTATTTT. This chain joins TRBV7-2 and TRBJ2-3; TRBD2 matches at 7 bases. V trimming: 1 base; J trimming: 4 bases; junction bases outside the gene matches: 2. CDR1 is SGHTA, CDR2 FQGNSA, per germline. The CDR3 sequence is 14 residues long.

The rearrangement uses TRBV7-9 and TRBJ2-4, with D possibly TRBD1 on 6 matching bases. Germline V CDR1 and CDR2: SEHNR, FQNEAQ (reference sequence). Trimming shortened V by 5 bases and J by 3 bases, and 17 bases separated the two germline ends. The CDR3 runs 16 residues. In DNA, the CDR3 is TGTGCCAGCAGCCTCTACAGGGACCTGGACAAAAACATTCAGTACTTC. This gives the protein CASSLYRDLDKNIQYF. Full variable domain (outside the CDR3, taken from reference TRBV7-9 and TRBJ2-4): DTGVSQNPRHKITKRGQNVTFRCDPISEHNRLYWYRQTLGQGPEFLTYFQNEAQLEKSRLLSDRFSAERPKGSFSTLEIQRTEQGDSAMYLCASSLYRDLDKNIQYFGAGTRLSVL.